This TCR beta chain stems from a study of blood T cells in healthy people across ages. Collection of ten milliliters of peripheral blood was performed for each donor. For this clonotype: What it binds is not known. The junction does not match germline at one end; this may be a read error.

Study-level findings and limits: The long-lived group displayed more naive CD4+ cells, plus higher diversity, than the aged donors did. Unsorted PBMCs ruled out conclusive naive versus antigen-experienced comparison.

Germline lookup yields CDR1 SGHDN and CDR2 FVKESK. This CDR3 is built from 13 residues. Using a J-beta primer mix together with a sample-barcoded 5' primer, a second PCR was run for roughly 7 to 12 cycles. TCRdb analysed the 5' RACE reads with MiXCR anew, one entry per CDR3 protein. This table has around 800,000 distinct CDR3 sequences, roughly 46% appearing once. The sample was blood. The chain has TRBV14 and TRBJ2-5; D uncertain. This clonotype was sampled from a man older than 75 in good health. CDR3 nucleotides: TGTGTCAGCAGCCAAGGTTCCAGCAAGACCCAGTACTTC. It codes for CVSSQGSSKTQYF.